One TCR beta chain is described in this entry. The entry originates in a study of graft-versus-host responses after intestinal transplantation. Plating of approximately 200,000 CFSE-labeled responder cells was done together with approximately 200,000 irradiated, violet-dye-labeled stimulator cells. CDR1 and CDR2 (germline): SGHRS, YFSETQ. Trimming took 2 bases from V and 6 from J, leaving 16 bases between them. The CDR3 extends over 15 amino acids. The assay was immunoSEQ multiplex PCR, and TCRdb's table has in-frame clones only and misses some. Of about 14,000 clones in the sample, around 40% were seen once. Whole-study findings and limits: Peak levels of circulating GvH clones tracked with early post-transplant HvG declines.

This receptor was taken from a human patient who received an intestinal transplant. The V gene is TRBV5-1, the J gene TRBJ2-3; D may be TRBD1 (5 bases). The sample consisted of alloreactive CD4+ T cells from a mixed lymphocyte reaction culture, taken before intestinal transplant. Subset reported: CFSE-low proliferating T cells sorted from roughly six-day pre-transplant mixed lymphocyte reaction (GvH or HvG direction). DNA for the CDR3: TGCGCCAGCAGCTTATCAGGGCGAACTGGGGATACGCAGTATTTT. Its protein is CASSLSGRTGDTQYF.